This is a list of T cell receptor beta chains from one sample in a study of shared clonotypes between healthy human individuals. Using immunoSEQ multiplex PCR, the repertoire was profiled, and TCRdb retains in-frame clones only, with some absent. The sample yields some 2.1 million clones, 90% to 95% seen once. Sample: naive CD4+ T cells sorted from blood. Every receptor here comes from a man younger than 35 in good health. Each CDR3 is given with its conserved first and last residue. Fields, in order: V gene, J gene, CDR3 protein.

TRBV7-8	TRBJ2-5	CASTRDKQETQYF
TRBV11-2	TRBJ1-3	CASSLRVSGNTIYF
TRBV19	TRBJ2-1	CASSTEHRLRLAPTYNEQFF
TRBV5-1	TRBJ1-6	CASSFGSLNSPLHF
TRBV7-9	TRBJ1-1	CASSFPGPGNTEAFF
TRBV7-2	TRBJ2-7	CASTQTGTKVHEQYF
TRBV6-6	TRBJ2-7	CASSYSGPPYEQYF
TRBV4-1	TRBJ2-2	CASSQPGGTGELFF
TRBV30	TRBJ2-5	CACGGLAGIQETQYF
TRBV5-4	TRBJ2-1	CASSPGLALEGFF
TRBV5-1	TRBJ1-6	CASSLAVTGSDSPLHF
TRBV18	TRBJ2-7	CASPSASGLGDEQYF
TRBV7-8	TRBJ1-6	CASSLAPTRGISPLHF
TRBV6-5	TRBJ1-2	CASRPGGSGSYTF
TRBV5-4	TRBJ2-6	CASLATRQSRANVLTF
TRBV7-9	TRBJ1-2	CASSLVLSGIGGYTF
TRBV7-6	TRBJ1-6	CASSPLDSYNSPLHF
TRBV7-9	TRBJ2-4	CASRLLRPVEGNIQYF
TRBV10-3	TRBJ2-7	CAISLTGINEQYF
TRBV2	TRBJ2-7	CASSVSGSTGLATYEQYF
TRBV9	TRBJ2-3	CASSVGTSGGTDTQYF
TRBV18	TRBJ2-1	CASSPSGGTNEQFF
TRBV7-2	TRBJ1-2	CASSLGGTAHYGYTF
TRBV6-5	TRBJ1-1	CASSRGPTEAFF
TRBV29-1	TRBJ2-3	CSVEVAGGPRTQYF
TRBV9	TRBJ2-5	CASSVRQGEETQYF
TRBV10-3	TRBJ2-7	CAIRTAGGDYEQYF
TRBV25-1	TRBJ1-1	CASSERGAEAFF
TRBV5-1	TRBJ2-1	CASSTGDSYNEQFF
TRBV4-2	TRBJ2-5	CASSQVGTSGGQETQYF
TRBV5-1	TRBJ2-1	CASSLGAGGSDEQFF
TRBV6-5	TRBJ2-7	CASSNRQALSYEQYF
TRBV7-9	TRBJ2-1	CASSLVSPMGYNEQFF
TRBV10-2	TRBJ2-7	CASKSQGVSASEQYF
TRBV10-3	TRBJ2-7	CAISNSPPGPYEQYF
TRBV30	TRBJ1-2	CAWSTPGRGYTF
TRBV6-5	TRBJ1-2	CASSTTRRYGYTF
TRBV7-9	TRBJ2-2	CASSLEALLGELFF
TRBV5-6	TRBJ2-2	CASSLVLASGTGELFF
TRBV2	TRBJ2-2	CASSLYTGELFF
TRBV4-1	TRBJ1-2	CASSLNAQGTPAQGYTF
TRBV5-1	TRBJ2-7	CASSLGLATEQYF
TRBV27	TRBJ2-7	CASTPAGTGNGEQYF
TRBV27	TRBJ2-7	CASSRPGVSEQYF
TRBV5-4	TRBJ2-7	CASSLGGAGDYEQYF
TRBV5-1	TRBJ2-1	CASSPTGSEQFF
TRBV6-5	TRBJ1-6	CASSYGGVPGSPLHF
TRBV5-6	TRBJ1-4	CASSLVSGMGEKLFF
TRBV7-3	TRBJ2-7	CASSAGTGVSEQYF
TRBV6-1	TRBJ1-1	CASKVFTEAFF
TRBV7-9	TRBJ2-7	CASSFRGTGNHEQYF
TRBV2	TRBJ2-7	CASSDLTYPAGVYEQYF
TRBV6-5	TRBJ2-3	CASGRSSTRTDTQYF
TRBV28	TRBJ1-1	CASSPPSGGGTEAFF
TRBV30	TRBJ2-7	CAWRRSAGERYEQYF
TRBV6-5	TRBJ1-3	CASSLGGTGNTIYF
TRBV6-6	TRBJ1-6	CASSSTGVNNSPLHF
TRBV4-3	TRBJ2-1	CASSQEGASYNEQFF
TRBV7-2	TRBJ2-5	CASSLSGLETQYF